A single sample is the source of the 12 T cell receptor beta chains below, sequenced in a study. TCRdb re-analysed the 5' RACE reads in MiXCR, keeping a single row per CDR3 protein. The sample carries more than 40,000 distinct CDR3 sequences, 29% recorded once. Sequenced: memory CD4+ T cells sorted from a lymph node. Subset: memory CD4+ T cells, CD4+CD45RO+CD25-. These receptors were obtained from a female donor with breast cancer.

V gene TRBV5-6 combines with J gene TRBJ2-2; 8 bases are a match to TRBD2. This CDR3 has 16 amino acids. The germline CDR1 and CDR2 sequences are SGHDT and YYEEEE. J gave up 4 bases and V 1 base, and 6 bases lay outside the gene matches. The CDR3 DNA is TGTGCCAGCAGCTTGCCTACCGGGAGGGTCACCGGGGAGCTGTTTTTT. Protein product: CASSLPTGRVTGELFF.

The rearrangement uses TRBV28 and TRBJ1-1, with D tentatively TRBD1 (6 bases). The CDR3 has 14 amino acids. V shed 7 bases and J shed 1 base, with 13 bases lying between them. Germline CDR1 and CDR2: MDHEN and SYDVKM. CDR3 in amino acids: CASTTTGRNTEAFF. In nucleotides, the CDR3 is TGTGCCAGCACAACCACAGGGAGGAACACTGAAGCTTTCTTT.

This clonotype was counted a few times. The chain carries TRBV18 and TRBJ2-5; D is possibly TRBD1 or TRBD2 (5 bases each). This CDR3 contains 13 residues. Germline-derived CDR1 and CDR2 are KGHSH and LQKENI. Trimming cost V 3 bases and J 7 bases, with 12 bases left between them. The CDR3 region is CASSPGEMGTQYF. The CDR3 DNA sequence: TGTGCCAGCTCACCGGGGGAGATGGGGACCCAGTACTTC.

This clonotype turned up a few times. The J gene is TRBJ2-7, the V gene TRBV27; no firm D call. CDR3 length: 12 amino acids. V shed 3 bases and J shed 3 bases, with 6 bases lying between them. Germline CDR1 reads MNHEY; CDR2 reads SMNVEV (reference sequence). Written as DNA, the CDR3 is TGTGCCAGCAGTTTGACTGGCTACGAGCAGTACTTC. Amino acids: CASSLTGYEQYF.

On this clonotype itself: The junction differs from germline at one of its ends, possibly a read error. V gene TRBV6-2 or TRBV6-3 combines with J gene TRBJ2-2; D not certain. Germline V gene data show CDR1 as MNHEY and CDR2 as SVGEGT. CDR3 size: 15 residues. The CDR3 coding sequence is TGTGCCGGCAGTTACGGGCGACCCCTCACCGGGGAGCTGTTTTTT. Its protein is CAGSYGRPLTGELFF.

This clonotype has more than one count but fewer than ten. The chain employs TRBV20-1 and TRBJ1-5; TRBD1 matches at 9 bases. In germline, CDR1 is DFQATT, CDR2 SNEGSKA (reference sequence). V gave up 3 bases and J gave up 5 bases; unmatched junction bases: 2. The CDR3 covers 13 residues. CDR3 DNA: TGCAGTGCTAGGAGGACAGGGGATCAGCCCCAGCATTTT. The encoded protein is CSARRTGDQPQHF.

The chain employs TRBV6-1 and TRBJ2-2; D is undetermined. Trimming took off 0 bases at V and 6 bases at J, with 8 bases between the two ends. CDR1 and CDR2 from the germline V gene are MNHNS and SASEGT. The CDR3 is made up of 14 amino acids. The DNA of the CDR3 is TGTGCCAGCAGTGAAGCGCTGGAGCCCGGGGAGCTGTTTTTT. Translating it yields CASSEALEPGELFF.

A note on this clonotype: A clone one base away is much larger, so this may be a read error. V and J are TRBV29-1 and TRBJ2-5, with 7 bases fitting TRBD1. Germline CDR1 is SQVTM and CDR2 is ANQGSEA. The CDR3 consists of 13 residues. The CDR3 nucleotides are TGCAGCGTTGCAGGGGACAGTGAAGAGGCCCAGTACTTC. Its translation: CSVAGDSEEAQYF. Variable domain in full (rest from reference TRBV29-1 and TRBJ2-5): SAVISQKPSRDICQRGTSLTIQCQVDSQVTMMFWYRQQPGQSLTLIATANQGSEATYESGFVIDKFPISRPNLTFSTLTVSNMSPEDSSIYLCSVAGDSEEAQYFGPGTRLLVL.

This CDR3 is CASSSNRVGEQYF. DNA for the CDR3: TGTGCCAGCAGCTCTAACAGGGTGGGCGAGCAGTACTTC. V gene TRBV7-8 combines with J gene TRBJ2-7, with TRBD1 as a possible D gene (6 bases). The CDR3 loop spans 13 amino acids. Trimming stripped 4 bases from V and 6 bases from J, with 13 bases between. Germline CDR1 is SGHVS and CDR2 is FQNEAQ.

Comments on this clonotype: A read error may be the cause here, since a much bigger clone is one base away. V gene TRBV9 combines with J gene TRBJ1-5; maybe TRBD1 (6 bases). V lost 1 base and J 2 bases, leaving 10 bases between the germline ends. CDR3 length: 15 amino acids. Germline CDR1 is SGDLS and CDR2 is YYNGEE. Written as DNA, the CDR3 is TGTGCCAGCAGCGTAAATTCAGGGGGCAATCAGCCCCAGCATTTT. Protein sequence: CASSVNSGGNQPQHF.

The chain links TRBV7-9 to TRBJ1-1; TRBD1 might be the D (6 bases). The CDR3 length is 14 residues. Deletions cut 1 base from V and 7 bases from J, with 13 bases between. CDR1 is SEHNR, CDR2 FQNEAQ, per germline (reference sequence). The chain's CDR3 is CASSLGGRGLEAFF. The CDR3 region has the DNA TGTGCCAGCAGCTTAGGGGGCAGGGGCCTTGAAGCTTTCTTT.

This clonotype has only a few counts. In DNA, the CDR3 is TGTGCCAGCAGCCAATACAGCGGCACGCAGTATTTT. Translated, it gives CASSQYSGTQYF. The chain recombines TRBV25-1 with TRBJ2-3; TRBD2 might be the D (5 bases). V was pared by 6 bases and J by 9 bases, with 13 bases between. The CDR3 has 12 amino acids. Germline CDR1 is MGHDK and CDR2 is SYGVNS.